This TCR beta chain is drawn from a study of T cells after somatic rescue of genetic block. Data came from immunoSEQ multiplex PCR; TCRdb stores just in-frame clones and leaves some out. The sample lists 95,000 to 120,000 clones; 80% to 95% were seen once. J was trimmed by 2 bases and V by 1 base; bases with no gene match: 4. This CDR3 region has 16 residues. Germline V gives CDR1 SNHLY, CDR2 FYNNEI. Source material: peripheral blood mononuclear cells (PBMCs). This rearrangement joins TRBV2 to TRBJ2-2; 7 bases agree with TRBD1. The clonotype originates from a woman under 30. DNA for the CDR3: TGTGCCAGCAGTGAAGTTGGGACAGAAAACACCGGGGAGCTGTTTTTT. Translated: CASSEVGTENTGELFF.